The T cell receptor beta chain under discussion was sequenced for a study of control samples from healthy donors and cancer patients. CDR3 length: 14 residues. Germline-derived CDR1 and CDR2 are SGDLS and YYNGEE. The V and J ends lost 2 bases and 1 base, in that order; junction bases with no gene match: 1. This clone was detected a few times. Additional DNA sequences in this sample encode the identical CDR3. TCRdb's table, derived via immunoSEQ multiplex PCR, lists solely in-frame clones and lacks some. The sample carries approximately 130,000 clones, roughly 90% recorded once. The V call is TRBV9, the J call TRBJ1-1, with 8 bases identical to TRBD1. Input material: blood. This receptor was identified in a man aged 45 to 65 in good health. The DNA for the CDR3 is TGTGCCAGCAGCGTGGGACAGGCGAACACTGAAGCTTTCTTT. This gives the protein CASSVGQANTEAFF. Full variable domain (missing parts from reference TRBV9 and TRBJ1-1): DSGVTQTPKHLITATGQRVTLRCSPRSGDLSVYWYQQSLDQGLQFLIQYYNGEERAKGNILERFSAQQFPDLHSELNLSSLELGDSALYFCASSVGQANTEAFFGQGTRLTVV.